This T cell receptor (beta chain) was identified in a study of blood T cell repertoires in COVID-19 (dated by TCRdb to 2018 to 2020). Context from the whole study: Samples covering the acute and convalescent phases of COVID-19 were provided by collaborators in the United States, Italy and Spain. A freely available public database, intended as a resource for researchers studying the immune response to SARS-CoV-2, is where the repertoires were released. Where available, HLA class I and class II types were taken from metadata supplied by the sample provider and were not determined by assay-based typing. Deeply sampled blood TCRbeta repertoires from subjects exposed to, actively infected with, or recovered from COVID-19 were included in the dataset. The prospective study material was composed of cDNA or gDNA derived from T cells, B-cell-depleted T cells, or PBMCs. Nearly every sample came with metadata listing a de-identified subject ID, COVID-19 status, age in years and sex. The samples were drawn from two sources: the first 160 participants of the ongoing ImmuneRACE study, and fewer than 1,500 subjects contributed by 6 global collaborators.

One collaborating source in Seattle enrolled patients while the patients were actively infected and followed the patients over time throughout the course of disease. Each collaborating institution followed its own protocols to collect whole blood in K2EDTA tubes. For TCRbeta analysis, collaborator samples were shipped as frozen whole blood, as isolated PBMCs, or as DNA extracted from either sample type. As regards this clone: This clone's antigen is unknown. Per-base qualities were not stored, and no clone one base away is much larger.

General study outcomes and caveats: The amount of clinical and demographic metadata varied by source and participant and was provided uncurated.

TCRbeta CDR3 regions were amplified from genomic DNA by means of the immunoSEQ Assay, a bias-controlled multiplex PCR. The original methods were these. Within the assay, amplification of reference gene primers was used to estimate how many nucleated cells each sample contained. Sequence reads were collapsed and filtered to measure the absolute abundance of every unique TCRbeta CDR3 rearrangement. For each sample, productive Simpson clonality was calculated by taking the square root of Simpson's diversity index across productive rearrangements. TCRdb provides this immuneACCESS table in a form limited to in-frame rearrangements. Some clones are lacking; in checked studies, under half of them reflect an unresolved V gene, and why the rest are absent is not known. From that table come the V and J calls and clone size; the DNA was used to work out D and trimming. Counted in this sample were about 240,000 clones; about 81% of them appeared once. 8.2% of the sample rests with the top ten.

Material for sequencing was peripheral blood. The sequence was collected from a woman older than 75 with COVID-19, enrolled during active disease.

The CDR3 is CASQGQGAAPHF. The bases are TGTGCCAGCCAGGGACAGGGGGCCGCTCCGCATTTT. The rearrangement joined TRBV7-8 to TRBJ1-5; 12 bases in the junction line up with TRBD1. V trim: 8 bases; J trim: 15 bases; unmatched bases: 8. The germline V gene sets CDR1 to SGHVS and CDR2 to FQNEAQ. There are 12 amino acids in the CDR3, from cysteine to phenylalanine inclusive. The CDR3 DNA has 36 bases and is translated from base 1.